Reported below is one T cell receptor (beta chain). The germline CDR1 and CDR2 sequences are SNHLY and FYNNEI. The CDR3 contains 17 residues. The ends were cut back, 0 bases at V and 3 bases at J, with 14 bases in the middle. This sample was taken from a study of blood T cell repertoires in COVID-19. Overall study: Samples came from the United States, Italy and Spain, spanning acute and convalescent COVID-19. T cells, B-cell-depleted T cells, or PBMCs provided the cDNA or gDNA that served as material.

Original processing methods: Amplification with reference gene primers provided the estimates of nucleated cell counts. Using immunoSEQ multiplex PCR, the repertoire was profiled, and TCRdb retains in-frame clones only, with some absent. Clonal size and the V and J genes are those of that table, whereas D and trimming came from the DNA. The sample yields about 46,000 clones, around 90% seen once. What was sequenced was peripheral blood. The V call is TRBV2, the J call TRBJ2-2; D perhaps matches TRBD2 (5 bases). The TCR originated in a man between 45 and 60 years old with acute or convalescent COVID-19. The CDR3 is CASSEAGSGWDTGELFF. The CDR3 nucleotides read TGTGCCAGCAGTGAAGCGGGATCGGGGTGGGACACCGGGGAGCTGTTTTTT.